What follows describes a single TCR beta chain. The antigen is unknown. Germline and junction disagree at one end, which may indicate a read error. This sample is drawn from a study of blood T cells in healthy people across ages. Overall study findings and caveats: Age advanced and TCR beta diversity per million T cells fell, roughly linearly.

The germline V gene has CDR1 DFQATT and CDR2 SNEGSKA (reference sequence). The CDR3 loop spans 13 amino acids. For the second PCR, which ran for roughly 7 to 11 cycles, a sample-barcoded 5' primer and a J-beta primer mix were used. Every cDNA molecule carried a tag from a template-switch adaptor bearing 12 random nucleotides. TCRdb re-analysed the 5' RACE reads in MiXCR, keeping a single row per CDR3 protein. The sample contains approximately 600,000 distinct CDR3 sequences, roughly 53% of which appear only once. V gene TRBV20-1 combines with J gene TRBJ2-1; 9 nucleotides line up with TRBD2. This sequence originates from a man aged 55 to 70 in good health. The sample consisted of blood. The CDR3 bases are TGCAGTGCTTCCCGGGCGGGAGGGAATGAGCAGGTCTTC. It encodes CSASRAGGNEQVF.